This entry features one T cell receptor beta chain sequence. Its antigen is currently unknown. The sample is drawn from a study of T cells in Graves' hyperthyroidism and ophthalmopathy. Overall study: Blood was drawn when the patient was first diagnosed and still untreated. Study observations and caveats: A 13 V-J signature model discriminated ophthalmopathy versus stable hyperthyroidism. Appearing also in blood were most of the thyroid clonotypes expanded above 0.001.

RNA transcripts were the template for amplifying TCR beta CDR3 regions. Carried out on the TCR CDR3, a first-round RT-PCR used the HTBI primer set. TCRdb re-called the multiplex PCR reads with MiXCR, one entry per CDR3 protein. The table records 660,000 or so distinct CDR3 sequences, roughly 20% of them present only once. The CDR3 has 16 amino acids. J lost 8 bases, V lost 4 bases, and 12 bases had no gene match. The V gene's germline CDR1 is SGHNT and CDR2 YENEEA. The sample consisted of blood. The TCR sequence derives from a man between 25 and 39 years old with Graves' ophthalmopathy. The chain recombines TRBV11-3 with TRBJ2-1; 9 bases match TRBD2. As DNA, the CDR3 is TGTGCCAGCAGCTCTACCGGGACTAGCCTAGTTCATGAGCAGTTCTTC. Amino acids: CASSSTGTSLVHEQFF.